This TCR beta chain came from a study of cytomegalovirus exposure and HLA in healthy donors. Amplification used 60 Vbeta primers and 13 Jbeta primers. Generated by immunoSEQ multiplex PCR, the TCRdb table keeps only in-frame clones and is missing some. The data show 150,000 to 200,000 clones, approximately 85% seen once. Study outcomes and limitations: Per published reports, the classifier diagnosed cytomegalovirus status with high specificity and sensitivity.

Concerning this clone itself: Its antigen remains unidentified.

Germline assignment: CDR1 SGHRS and CDR2 YFSETQ. V shed 1 base and J shed 6 bases, with 5 bases lying between them. CDR3 length: 12 residues. The origin of this receptor is a girl aged 2 to 10 in good health and CMV-seropositive. Sequencing input: PBMCs. This chain joins TRBV5-1 and TRBJ2-1; D not resolved. The CDR3: CASSLQVNEQFF. In DNA form, the CDR3 reads TGCGCCAGCAGCTTGCAGGTCAATGAGCAGTTCTTC. Full variable domain (outside the CDR3, taken from reference TRBV5-1 and TRBJ2-1): KAGVTQTPRYLIKTRGQQVTLSCSPISGHRSVSWYQQTPGQGLQFLFEYFSETQRNKGNFPGRFSGRQFSNSRSEMNVSTLELGDSALYLCASSLQVNEQFFGPGTRLTVL.